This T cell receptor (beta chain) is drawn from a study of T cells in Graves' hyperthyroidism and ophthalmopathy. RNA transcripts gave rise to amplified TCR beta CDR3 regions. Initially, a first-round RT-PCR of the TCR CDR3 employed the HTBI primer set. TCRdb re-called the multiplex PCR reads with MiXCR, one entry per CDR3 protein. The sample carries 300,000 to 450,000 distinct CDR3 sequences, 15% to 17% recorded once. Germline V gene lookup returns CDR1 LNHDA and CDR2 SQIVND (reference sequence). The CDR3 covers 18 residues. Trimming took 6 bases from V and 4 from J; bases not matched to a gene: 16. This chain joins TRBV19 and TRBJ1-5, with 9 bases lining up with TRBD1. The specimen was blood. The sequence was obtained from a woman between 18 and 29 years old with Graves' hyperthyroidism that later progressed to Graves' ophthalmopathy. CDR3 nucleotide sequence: TGTGCCAGTAGCCGTAGGACCGGGACAGGGTTTCATAATCAGCCCCAGCATTTT. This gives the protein CASSRRTGTGFHNQPQHF.